This T cell receptor beta chain was retrieved from a study of T cells in localized non-small cell lung cancer. Measured with immunoSEQ multiplex PCR; TCRdb has only the in-frame clones, and not every one. The repertoire holds around 54,000 clones, with 70% to 90% as singletons. CDR3 length equals 14 residues. With 0 bases removed from V and 2 bases from J, the gap between germline ends came to 8 bases. Looked up from germline, CDR1 is SGHDT and CDR2 is YYEEEE. The source was peripheral blood, collected before any cancer treatment. The gene calls are TRBV5-6 and TRBJ2-5; D ambiguous. The TCR comes from a male donor at least 60 years old with stage III squamous cell lung carcinoma. The CDR3 region is CASSLVGQQETQYF. The CDR3 DNA reads TGTGCCAGCAGCTTGGTTGGGCAGCAAGAGACCCAGTACTTC.